Each of the 31 T cell receptor beta chains below was sequenced from the same sample in a study of patients and donors after allogeneic stem cell transplantation. MiXCR, applied by TCRdb to the RT-PCR reads, yields one record per CDR3 protein. This repertoire shows tens of thousands of distinct CDR3 sequences, around 6.8% found once; its top ten account for around a third. Sequencing was carried out using blood, either unsorted or a sorted T cell fraction (not recorded which). Receptors were obtained from a human donor who was either an allogeneic HSCT recipient or a stem cell or donor lymphocyte infusion donor (not recorded which). It is not recorded whose cells these are; they may come from a transplant donor.

This clonotype was seen many times. The V gene is TRBV28, the J gene TRBJ1-6; 9 positions agree with TRBD1. V was pared by 2 bases and J by 9 bases, with 5 bases of the junction left unmatched. This CDR3 is 15 amino acids long. Germline V lookup: CDR1 MDHEN, CDR2 SYDVKM. The DNA of the CDR3 is TGTGCCAGCAGTTTACAAGGGACAGGGTTTTCACCCCTCCACTTT. It encodes CASSLQGTGFSPLHF.

This clonotype was recorded a few times. The V call is TRBV9, the J call TRBJ2-1; 9 bases align to TRBD2. Trimming removed 3 bases from V and 8 bases from J; junction bases left unmatched: 6. The germline V gene encodes CDR1 SGDLS and CDR2 YYNGEE. This CDR3 is 14 amino acids long. The CDR3 protein is CASSDAGGPDEQFF. The CDR3 DNA is TGTGCCAGCAGCGACGCGGGAGGGCCGGATGAGCAGTTCTTC.

This clonotype showed up many times. The CDR3 is CSARPPATNEKLFF. The CDR3 coding sequence is TGCAGTGCTAGGCCGCCCGCAACTAATGAAAAACTGTTTTTT. The chain is built from TRBV20-1 and TRBJ1-4, with D uncertain. Germline V gives CDR1 DFQATT, CDR2 SNEGSKA (reference sequence). CDR3 size: 14 residues. Trimming took 3 bases from V and 0 from J, leaving 8 bases between them.

CDR3 region: CATSDLGDGNTGELFF. DNA for the CDR3: TGTGCCACCAGTGATTTGGGGGACGGGAACACCGGGGAGCTGTTTTTT. The chain couples TRBV24-1 to TRBJ2-2; D is possibly TRBD1 or TRBD2 (5 bases each). The germline gives CDR1 KGHDR, CDR2 SFDVKD. The CDR3 has 16 residues. The V end was cut by 0 bases, the J end by 1 base, with 8 bases between.

The chain joins TRBV5-1 to TRBJ2-2, with D maybe TRBD1 (5 bases). CDR3 length: 18 amino acids. The germline V gene encodes CDR1 SGHRS and CDR2 YFSETQ. Deletions cut 0 bases from V and 0 bases from J, with 15 bases between. The CDR3 sequence is CASSLAARAGTNTGELFF. CDR3 sequence (DNA): TGCGCCAGCAGCTTGGCGGCCAGGGCAGGAACGAACACCGGGGAGCTGTTTTTT.

This clonotype was counted ten times or more. CDR3 coding DNA: TGCGCCAGCAGCTTGGGGCAGGGCCCCTACGAGCAGTACTTC. Protein: CASSLGQGPYEQYF. V and J are TRBV5-1 and TRBJ2-7; maybe TRBD1 (5 bases). This CDR3 contains 14 residues. CDR1 is SGHRS and CDR2 is YFSETQ in the germline V gene. The V and J ends lost 0 bases and 2 bases respectively, with 9 bases between them.

The chain combines TRBV11-2 with TRBJ2-5, with D perhaps matching TRBD1 or TRBD2 (6 bases each). Germline CDR1 is SGHAT and CDR2 is FQNNGV. Trimming took off 1 base at V and 6 bases at J, with 9 bases between the two ends. The CDR3 length is 13 residues. In DNA, the CDR3 is TGTGCCAGCAGCTTAGTGGGGGGCCAGACCCAGTACTTC. It is translated as CASSLVGGQTQYF.

This clonotype was seen ten or more times. This chain joins TRBV6-2 or TRBV6-3 and TRBJ2-1; 10 bases line up with TRBD2. CDR3 length: 15 amino acids. The V gene's germline CDR1 is MNHEY and CDR2 SVGEGT. V was clipped by 7 bases and J by 2 bases; unmatched bases: 5. CDR3 in amino acids: CASNERGGPYNEQFF. The CDR3 nucleotides read TGTGCCAGCAACGAGCGGGGGGGCCCCTACAATGAGCAGTTCTTC.

This clonotype has at least ten counts. The V gene is TRBV3-1, the J gene TRBJ2-7, with no clear D. V lost 2 bases, J lost 6 bases, and 11 bases lay in between. The CDR3 spans 13 residues. Germline values: CDR1 LGHDT, CDR2 YNNKEL (reference sequence). This chain's CDR3 is CASSQYGFGEQYF. For the CDR3, the DNA is TGTGCCAGCAGCCAATATGGGTTTGGCGAGCAGTACTTC.

The chain carries TRBV4-2 and TRBJ1-1, with 8 bases lining up with TRBD1. After removal of 3 bases from V and 1 base from J, the junction contained 10 bases not matched to a gene. This CDR3 has 17 residues. The germline V gene encodes CDR1 LGHNA and CDR2 YNFKEQ. The CDR3 nucleotides read TGTGCCAGCAGCCAGCTAGAGGACAGGGTGGGGAACACTGAAGCTTTCTTT. Translating gives CASSQLEDRVGNTEAFF.

This clonotype was picked up many times. V and J are TRBV7-9 and TRBJ1-4, with TRBD1 matching over 9 bases. The CDR3 loop spans 17 amino acids. V was clipped by 5 bases and J by 8 bases; unmatched bases: 15. Germline V CDR1 and CDR2: SEHNR, FQNEAQ (reference sequence). The CDR3 reads CASSRSDRGSRFEKLFF. CDR3 DNA: TGTGCCAGCAGCCGCTCTGACAGGGGGAGTAGGTTCGAAAAACTGTTTTTT.

This clonotype was counted only a few times. Sequence at one end of the junction differs from germline and may be a read error. The gene calls are TRBV20-1 and TRBJ2-7, with a tentative D call TRBD2 (5 bases). Germline values: CDR1 DFQATT, CDR2 SNEGSKA (reference sequence). The CDR3 consists of 11 residues. The chain's CDR3 is CTAADGYEQYF. The CDR3 DNA reads TGTACAGCAGCGGACGGTTACGAGCAGTACTTC.

This clonotype has at least ten counts. This chain connects TRBV28 to TRBJ1-6; D ambiguous. This CDR3 comprises 13 residues. In germline, CDR1 is MDHEN, CDR2 SYDVKM. V gave up 3 bases and J gave up 3 bases, with 3 bases separating them. This chain's CDR3 is CASSFNYNSPLHF. In nucleotides, the CDR3 is TGTGCCAGCAGTTTTAACTATAATTCACCCCTCCACTTT.

This rearrangement joins TRBV5-4 to TRBJ1-1; TRBD1 agrees at 9 bases. Germline V CDR1 and CDR2: SGHNT, YYREEE (reference sequence). This CDR3 has 15 residues. V was pared by 5 bases and J by 4 bases, with 9 bases of the junction left unmatched. CDR3 coding DNA: TGTGCCAGCAGTCTTACAGGGGGCGCGGGCACTGAAGCTTTCTTT. The encoded protein is CASSLTGGAGTEAFF.

This clonotype appeared a few times. The V gene is TRBV6-6, the J gene TRBJ1-6; D uncertain. Trimming took off 6 bases at V and 9 bases at J, with 12 bases between the two ends. This CDR3 has 13 residues. The germline V gene has CDR1 MNHNY and CDR2 SVGAGI (reference sequence). This CDR3 is CASSVSPSSPLHF. The CDR3, as DNA: TGTGCCAGCAGCGTCAGCCCTAGTTCACCCCTCCACTTT.

The sample holds many counts of this clonotype. The chain carries TRBV6-2 or TRBV6-3 and TRBJ2-6; the D gene is possibly TRBD1 (5 bases). The germline gives CDR1 MNHEY, CDR2 SVGEGT. This CDR3 comprises 14 residues. Trimming removed 10 bases from V and 4 bases from J, with 14 bases in between. The CDR3 loop is CATNPGFGANVLTF. CDR3 bases: TGTGCCACCAACCCAGGGTTCGGGGCCAACGTCCTGACTTTC.

The table lists this clonotype with many counts. V usage is TRBV5-1 and J usage is TRBJ1-1; 7 bases line up with TRBD1. Unmatched junction bases numbered 6, after V lost 4 bases and J lost 0 bases. The CDR3 covers 15 residues. Germline V gene lookup returns CDR1 SGHRS and CDR2 YFSETQ. The CDR3 loop reads CASSRTGGMNTEAFF. The CDR3 region has the DNA TGCGCCAGCAGCCGGACAGGAGGAATGAACACTGAAGCTTTCTTT.

This clonotype has more than one count but fewer than ten. This chain links TRBV16 with TRBJ2-7; 10 positions match TRBD2. The germline V gene has CDR1 KGHSY and CDR2 FQNENV. This CDR3 spans 15 amino acids. Trimming removed 1 base from V and 2 bases from J; junction bases left unmatched: 2. CDR3 loop: CASSQLAGGPYEQYF. CDR3 DNA: TGTGCCAGCAGCCAATTAGCGGGAGGCCCCTACGAGCAGTACTTC. Full variable domain (rest looked up from reference TRBV16 and TRBJ2-7): GEEVAQTPKHLVRGEGQKAKLYCAPIKGHSYVFWYQQVLKNEFKFLISFQNENVFDETGMPKERFSAKCLPNSPCSLEIQATKLEDSAVYFCASSQLAGGPYEQYFGPGTRLTVT.

Many counts were recorded for this clonotype. The chain links TRBV28 to TRBJ1-3; unclear D gene. The CDR3 spans 13 residues. The V gene's germline CDR1 is MDHEN and CDR2 SYDVKM. The V end lost 7 bases, the J end lost 3 bases, and 10 bases lay between the germline ends. The CDR3 coding sequence is TGTGCCAGCACCTCGGCAGTTGGAAACACCATATATTTT. Translating it yields CASTSAVGNTIYF. Drawing the rest from reference TRBV28 and TRBJ1-3, the complete variable domain is DVKVTQSSRYLVKRTGEKVFLECVQDMDHENMFWYRQDPGLGLRLIYFSYDVKMKEKGDIPEGYSVSREKKERFSLILESASTNQTSMYLCASTSAVGNTIYFGEGSWLTVV.

There are many counts of this clonotype. CDR3 region: CASSRGTVGNSPLHF. The CDR3 DNA sequence: TGTGCCAGCAGCCGGGGGACGGTGGGGAATTCACCCCTCCACTTT. The chain carries TRBV7-6 and TRBJ1-6; tentative D call: TRBD1 (5 bases). Trimming left V 5 bases short and J 7 bases short, with 15 bases between. The CDR3 sequence is 15 residues long. Germline CDR1 is SGHVS and CDR2 is FNYEAQ.

Many counts were recorded for this clonotype. This chain connects TRBV4-2 to TRBJ2-1, with no clear D. Germline V gene lookup returns CDR1 LGHNA and CDR2 YNFKEQ. This CDR3 comprises 14 residues. Between the trimmed V and J ends, which lost 0 bases and 13 bases, there was a span of 16 bases. The CDR3 reads CASSQDRLDPEQFF. The CDR3 coding sequence is TGTGCCAGCAGCCAAGATCGTTTAGATCCCGAACAGTTCTTC.

The sample holds many counts of this clonotype. The rearrangement joins TRBV15 to TRBJ2-2, with no clear D. V was trimmed by 0 bases and J by 0 bases, leaving 8 bases between them. CDR1 and CDR2 (germline): LNHNV, YYDKDF (reference sequence). CDR3 length: 16 residues. The CDR3 DNA reads TGTGCCACCAGCAGAGATCTGGGAACGAACACCGGGGAGCTGTTTTTT. Translated: CATSRDLGTNTGELFF. Full variable domain (remainder filled in from reference TRBV15 and TRBJ2-2): DAMVIQNPRYQVTQFGKPVTLSCSQTLNHNVMYWYQQKSSQAPKLLFHYYDKDFNNEADTPDNFQSRRPNTSFCFLDIRSPGLGDTAMYLCATSRDLGTNTGELFFGEGSRLTVL.

This chain connects TRBV5-4 to TRBJ1-1, with 9 bases identical to TRBD1. The CDR3 loop spans 15 amino acids. V shed 5 bases and J 1 base; nucleotides not matched to a gene: 6. Germline V gene lookup returns CDR1 SGHNT and CDR2 YYREEE (reference sequence). The CDR3 protein is CASSFGTGTNTEAFF. In DNA, the CDR3 is TGTGCCAGCAGTTTTGGGACAGGGACGAACACTGAAGCTTTCTTT.

V is TRBV6-2 or TRBV6-3 and J is TRBJ2-2; 7 bases are a match to TRBD1. V was pared by 5 bases and J by 5 bases, with 11 bases of the junction left unmatched. The length of the CDR3 is 16 residues. The germline V gene has CDR1 MNHEY and CDR2 SVGEGT. The CDR3 region has the DNA TGTGCCAGCAGTAACCTACAGGGGTTAGGGACCGGGGAGCTGTTTTTT. It translates to CASSNLQGLGTGELFF.

This clonotype appeared many times. J is TRBJ2-3 and V is TRBV9; a weak D match, TRBD1 (6 bases). Germline V CDR1 and CDR2: SGDLS, YYNGEE. The CDR3 consists of 13 residues. The ends were cut back, 2 bases at V and 4 bases at J, with 8 bases in the middle. The CDR3 region has the DNA TGTGCCAGCAGCGTGCAGGGGTCAGATACGCAGTATTTT. It codes for CASSVQGSDTQYF. The complete variable domain, with remaining parts taken from reference TRBV9 and TRBJ2-3, reads DSGVTQTPKHLITATGQRVTLRCSPRSGDLSVYWYQQSLDQGLQFLIQYYNGEERAKGNILERFSAQQFPDLHSELNLSSLELGDSALYFCASSVQGSDTQYFGPGTRLTVL.

This clonotype was detected ten times or more. The chain combines TRBV9 with TRBJ2-1; D is possibly TRBD1 (6 bases). The CDR3 consists of 17 residues. The germline V gene encodes CDR1 SGDLS and CDR2 YYNGEE. The germline V and J ends were trimmed by 0 bases and 4 bases, with 17 bases remaining between them. CDR3 region: CASSVGPGTISYNEQFF. CDR3 bases: TGTGCCAGCAGCGTAGGACCCGGGACAATATCTTACAATGAGCAGTTCTTC.

Many counts were recorded for this clonotype. The chain has TRBV4-3 and TRBJ1-1; D not resolved. Germline lookup yields CDR1 LGHNA and CDR2 YSLEER. Trimming removed 0 bases at V and 4 bases at J, with 6 bases between. The CDR3 is 13 amino acids. CDR3 sequence reads: CASSQELGTEAFF. CDR3 bases: TGCGCCAGCAGCCAAGAACTGGGCACTGAAGCTTTCTTT.

In this sample, this clonotype turned up many times. The chain employs TRBV6-5 and TRBJ1-1; possible D gene TRBD1, 5 bases. Trimming removed 0 bases from V and 0 bases from J, with 8 bases in between. CDR1 is MNHEY, CDR2 SVGAGI, per germline. The CDR3 is 15 residues long. CDR3 loop: CASSYSSTVNTEAFF. DNA of the CDR3: TGTGCCAGCAGTTACTCCTCGACAGTGAACACTGAAGCTTTCTTT.

The CDR3: CASMRGGSGSQETQYF. The CDR3 DNA is TGTGCCAGCATGCGAGGGGGTAGCGGGAGCCAAGAGACCCAGTACTTC. The chain carries TRBV25-1 and TRBJ2-5; 9 bases align to TRBD2. Trimming cost V 7 bases and J 1 base; bases outside gene matches: 10. The CDR3 contains 16 residues. The germline V gene encodes CDR1 MGHDK and CDR2 SYGVNS.

This clonotype was seen at least ten times. Germline and junction disagree at one end, which may indicate a read error. The chain has TRBV7-9 and TRBJ1-1, with D perhaps TRBD1 (6 bases). Germline V lookup: CDR1 SEHNR, CDR2 FQNEAQ (reference sequence). The CDR3 covers 13 residues. This CDR3 reads CASSLARDMEISF. The DNA for the CDR3 is TGTGCCAGCAGCTTAGCTAGGGACATGGAGATATCCTTT.

The chain uses TRBV9 and TRBJ2-2; D is uncertain. The CDR3 consists of 14 residues. Per the germline V gene, CDR1 is SGDLS and CDR2 is YYNGEE. Trimming pared 1 base from V and 6 bases from J, leaving 10 bases between. CDR3 residues: CASSVRVGPGELFF. CDR3 in DNA: TGTGCCAGCAGCGTAAGGGTAGGGCCCGGGGAGCTGTTTTTT.